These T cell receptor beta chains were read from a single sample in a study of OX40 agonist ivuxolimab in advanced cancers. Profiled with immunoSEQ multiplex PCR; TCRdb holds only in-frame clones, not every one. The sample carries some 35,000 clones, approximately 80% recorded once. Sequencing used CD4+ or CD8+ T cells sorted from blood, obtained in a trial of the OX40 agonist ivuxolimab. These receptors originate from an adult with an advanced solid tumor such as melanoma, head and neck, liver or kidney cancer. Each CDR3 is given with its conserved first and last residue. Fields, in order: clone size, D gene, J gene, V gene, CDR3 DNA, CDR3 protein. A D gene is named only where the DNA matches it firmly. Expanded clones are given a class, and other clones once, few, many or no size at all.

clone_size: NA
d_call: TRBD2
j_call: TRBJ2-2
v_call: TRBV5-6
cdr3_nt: TGTGCCAGCAGCTTCTTCCGAGCGGGGGGTCGGACCGGGGAGCTGTTTTTT
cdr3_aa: CASSFFRAGGRTGELFF

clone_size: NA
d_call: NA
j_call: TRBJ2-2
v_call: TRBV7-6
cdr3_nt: TGTGCCAGCAGCTTCGGTAACACCGGGGAGCTGTTTTTT
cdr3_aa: CASSFGNTGELFF

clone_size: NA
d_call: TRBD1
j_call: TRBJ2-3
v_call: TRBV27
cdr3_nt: TGTGCCAGCAGTCCCAGGGACAGGGGGAACACAGATACGCAGTATTTT
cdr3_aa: CASSPRDRGNTDTQYF

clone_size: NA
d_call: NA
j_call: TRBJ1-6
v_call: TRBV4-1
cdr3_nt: TGCGCCAGCAGCCAAGGAGGGGGGAGGGGACGCTCACCCCTCCACTTT
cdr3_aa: CASSQGGGRGRSPLHF

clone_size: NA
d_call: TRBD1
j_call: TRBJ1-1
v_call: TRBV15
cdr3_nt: TGTGCCACCAGGAATCGGGACAGGGGAACTGAAGCTTTCTTT
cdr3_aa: CATRNRDRGTEAFF

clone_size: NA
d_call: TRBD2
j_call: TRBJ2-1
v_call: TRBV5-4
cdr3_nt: TGTGCCAGCAGCTTGCCCACCGGACTAGCGGGACGATACAATGAGCAGTTCTTC
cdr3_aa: CASSLPTGLAGRYNEQFF

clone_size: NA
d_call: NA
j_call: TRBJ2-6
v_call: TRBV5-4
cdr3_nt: TGTGCCAGCAGCCCAAGTAGTTATGGGGCCAACGTCCTGACTTTC
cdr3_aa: CASSPSSYGANVLTF

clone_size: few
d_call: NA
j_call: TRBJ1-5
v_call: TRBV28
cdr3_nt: TGTGCCAGCAGTCCCGCGGACAATCAGCCCCAGCATTTT
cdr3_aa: CASSPADNQPQHF

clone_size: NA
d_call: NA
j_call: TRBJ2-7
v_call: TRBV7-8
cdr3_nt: TGTGCCAGCAGCTTAGGGGCCCCGGCGTTCTACGAGCAGTACTTC
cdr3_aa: CASSLGAPAFYEQYF

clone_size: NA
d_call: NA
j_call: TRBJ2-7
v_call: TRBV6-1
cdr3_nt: TGTGCCAGCAGTGAAAGCAGCTACGAGCAGTACTTC
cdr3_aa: CASSESSYEQYF

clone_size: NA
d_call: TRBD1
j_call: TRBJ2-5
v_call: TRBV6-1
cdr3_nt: TGTGCCAGCAGTGCCGGGACAGGGGCTTTCGAGGAGCAGTACTTC
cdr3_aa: CASSAGTGAFEEQYF

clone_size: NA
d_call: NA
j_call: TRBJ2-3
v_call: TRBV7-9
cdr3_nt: TGTGCCAGCAGCACCCGGGGCCCAGATACGCAGTATTTT
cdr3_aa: CASSTRGPDTQYF

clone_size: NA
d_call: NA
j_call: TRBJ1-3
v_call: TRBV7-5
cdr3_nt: TGTGCCAGCAGCTCCGCGGCCGGCAGCTCTGGAAACACCATATATTTT
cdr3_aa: CASSSAAGSSGNTIYF

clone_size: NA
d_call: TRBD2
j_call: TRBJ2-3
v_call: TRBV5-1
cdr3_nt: TGCGCCAGCAGCTTGCAAGTAGCGGGAGGTCCAGATACGCAGTATTTT
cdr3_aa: CASSLQVAGGPDTQYF

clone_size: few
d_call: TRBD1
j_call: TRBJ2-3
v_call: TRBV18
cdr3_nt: TGTGCCAGCTCACCTACCCGGACAGGGACCAGCACAGATACGCAGTATTTT
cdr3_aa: CASSPTRTGTSTDTQYF

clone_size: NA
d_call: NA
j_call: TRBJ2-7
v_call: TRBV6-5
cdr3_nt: TGTGCCAGCAGTACGGGACGGGGAACCTACGAGCAGTACTTC
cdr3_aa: CASSTGRGTYEQYF

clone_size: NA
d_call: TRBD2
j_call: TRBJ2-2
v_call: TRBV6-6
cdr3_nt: TGTGTCTCGGTCGGGAGCGGGAGAACCGGGGAGCTGTTTTTT
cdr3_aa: CVSVGSGRTGELFF

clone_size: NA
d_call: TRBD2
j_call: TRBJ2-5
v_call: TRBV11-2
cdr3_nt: TGTGCCAGCAGCTACCAAACTAGCGGCCAAGAGACCCAGTACTTC
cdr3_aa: CASSYQTSGQETQYF